The rows below give T cell receptor beta chains drawn from one sample of a study of T-cell reconstitution after alpha-beta-depleted transplantation in children. MiXCR, run by TCRdb on the PCR reads, gives a single entry per CDR3 protein. This table has 90,000 to 130,000 distinct CDR3 sequences, 10% appearing once. This specimen was PBMCs, taken before TCRalphabeta/CD19-depleted stem cell transplant. Receptors originate from a boy aged 2 to 10 with acute lymphoblastic leukemia, due to receive a stem cell transplant. CDR3s include the opening cysteine and the closing phenylalanine or tryptophan. The order of the fields is clone size, J gene, D gene, V gene, CDR3 DNA, CDR3 protein. A D gene is named only where the DNA matches it firmly. Size values are once, few and many counts, or a class for expanded clones, and some rows have none.

clone size: few
J gene: TRBJ1-1
D gene: .
V gene: TRBV5-1
CDR3 DNA: TGCGCCAGCAGCTTGCTGAACAGCAACACTGAAGCTTTCTTT
CDR3 protein: CASSLLNSNTEAFF

clone size: few
J gene: TRBJ1-1
D gene: .
V gene: TRBV12-3/TRBV12-4
CDR3 DNA: TGTGCCAGCAGTCCCAGGGGAATTACGAACACTGAAGCTTTCTTT
CDR3 protein: CASSPRGITNTEAFF

clone size: .
J gene: TRBJ2-7
D gene: TRBD2
V gene: TRBV18
CDR3 DNA: TGTGCCAGCTCGGGGGGGACTAGCGGGCGCTACGAGCAGTACTTC
CDR3 protein: CASSGGTSGRYEQYF

clone size: .
J gene: TRBJ2-2
D gene: .
V gene: TRBV20-1
CDR3 DNA: TGCAGTGCTAGTGAGGGGCCCGGGGAGCTGTTTTTT
CDR3 protein: CSASEGPGELFF

clone size: few
J gene: TRBJ2-5
D gene: .
V gene: TRBV5-6
CDR3 DNA: TGTGCCAGCAGCTTTATCCCCCAAGAGACCCAGTACTTC
CDR3 protein: CASSFIPQETQYF

clone size: many
J gene: TRBJ2-7
D gene: .
V gene: TRBV5-5
CDR3 DNA: TGTGCCAGCAGCTTGACCCTCTACGAGCAGTACTTC
CDR3 protein: CASSLTLYEQYF

clone size: once
J gene: TRBJ2-7
D gene: .
V gene: TRBV10-3
CDR3 DNA: TGTGCCATCAGTGAATTGGCGACCTACAAGCAGTACTTC
CDR3 protein: CAISELATYKQYF

clone size: .
J gene: TRBJ2-7
D gene: .
V gene: TRBV5-1
CDR3 DNA: TGCGCCAGCAGCTTGCGGGACACTAGGGAGCAGTACTTC
CDR3 protein: CASSLRDTREQYF

clone size: few
J gene: TRBJ2-7
D gene: TRBD1
V gene: TRBV6-1
CDR3 DNA: TGTGCCAGCAAACCCAGGGGGCTAACCTACGAGCAGTACTTC
CDR3 protein: CASKPRGLTYEQYF

clone size: many
J gene: TRBJ1-1
D gene: .
V gene: TRBV15
CDR3 DNA: TGTGCCACCAGCAGAGATACGGCGGGCACTGAAGCTTTCTTT
CDR3 protein: CATSRDTAGTEAFF

clone size: .
J gene: TRBJ2-7
D gene: TRBD2
V gene: TRBV2
CDR3 DNA: TGTGCCAGCAGTGATTTCGGGACTAGCGGGAGAAACCAGTACTTC
CDR3 protein: CASSDFGTSGRNQYF

clone size: .
J gene: TRBJ2-3
D gene: .
V gene: TRBV4-2
CDR3 DNA: TGTGCCAGCTCGCACATTAGCACAGATACGCAGTATTTT
CDR3 protein: CASSHISTDTQYF

clone size: many
J gene: TRBJ1-2
D gene: TRBD1
V gene: TRBV6-1
CDR3 DNA: TGTGCCAGCAAACAGGGGGCGGTGAACTATGGCTACACCTTC
CDR3 protein: CASKQGAVNYGYTF

clone size: .
J gene: TRBJ2-3
D gene: .
V gene: TRBV13
CDR3 DNA: TGTGCCAGCAGCTGGGGACTTTCCCAAGGCGGAGATACGCAGTATTTT
CDR3 protein: CASSWGLSQGGDTQYF

clone size: few
J gene: TRBJ2-1
D gene: TRBD2
V gene: TRBV5-1
CDR3 DNA: TGCGCCAGCAGCTTGGGGGGGGGAAGCTCCTACAATGAGCAGTTCTTC
CDR3 protein: CASSLGGGSSYNEQFF

clone size: .
J gene: TRBJ2-1
D gene: .
V gene: TRBV5-1
CDR3 DNA: TGCGCCAGCAGCTTGTTCTGGGGCTTCGTCAATGAGCAGTTCTTC
CDR3 protein: CASSLFWGFVNEQFF

clone size: few
J gene: TRBJ2-4
D gene: TRBD1
V gene: TRBV18
CDR3 DNA: TGTGCCAGCTCACCTACGGGACAGGGGATTTTAGCCAAAAACATTCAGTACTTC
CDR3 protein: CASSPTGQGILAKNIQYF

clone size: .
J gene: TRBJ2-7
D gene: .
V gene: TRBV20-1
CDR3 DNA: TGCAGTGCTAGAGATTCGGGCAGGGTTGGATACTTC
CDR3 protein: CSARDSGRVGYF

clone size: .
J gene: TRBJ2-3
D gene: .
V gene: TRBV5-1
CDR3 DNA: TGCGCCAGCAGTTCAGGAGGGGCTGAAGATACGCAGTATTTT
CDR3 protein: CASSSGGAEDTQYF

clone size: .
J gene: TRBJ1-6
D gene: .
V gene: TRBV6-5
CDR3 DNA: TGTGCCAGCAGTTCCAAGCAGGGGAGTGATTCACCCCTCCACTTT
CDR3 protein: CASSSKQGSDSPLHF

clone size: few
J gene: TRBJ2-5
D gene: .
V gene: TRBV5-5
CDR3 DNA: TGTGCCAGCAGCTTGGTGGGGGCAGCCCAAGAGACCCAGTACTTC
CDR3 protein: CASSLVGAAQETQYF

clone size: .
J gene: TRBJ2-7
D gene: TRBD1
V gene: TRBV28
CDR3 DNA: TGTGCCAGCAGGTCTCCGGGACAGGGGCGCGAGCAGTACTTC
CDR3 protein: CASRSPGQGREQYF

clone size: many
J gene: TRBJ2-1
D gene: .
V gene: TRBV7-2
CDR3 DNA: TGTGCCAGCAGCTCGGGCCCGGGACTCCTGGCAGTCAATGAGCAGTTCTTC
CDR3 protein: CASSSGPGLLAVNEQFF

clone size: many
J gene: TRBJ2-1
D gene: .
V gene: TRBV12-3/TRBV12-4
CDR3 DNA: TGTGCCAGCAGTTTAAGACAGGGAGGGATCACCTACAATGAGCAGTTCTTC
CDR3 protein: CASSLRQGGITYNEQFF

clone size: many
J gene: TRBJ2-3
D gene: TRBD2
V gene: TRBV7-6
CDR3 DNA: TGTGCCAGCAGCGCTCACCCGGGACTAGCGAGAGATACGCAGTATTTT
CDR3 protein: CASSAHPGLARDTQYF

clone size: .
J gene: TRBJ1-6
D gene: TRBD1
V gene: TRBV28
CDR3 DNA: TGTGCCAGCAGTTTAGAGACAGGGTATAGTTCACCCCTCCACTTT
CDR3 protein: CASSLETGYSSPLHF

clone size: .
J gene: TRBJ2-7
D gene: .
V gene: TRBV11-2
CDR3 DNA: TGTGCCAGCAGCCCGGACGCCTCTCCCACCTACGAGCAGTACTTC
CDR3 protein: CASSPDASPTYEQYF

clone size: .
J gene: TRBJ2-5
D gene: .
V gene: TRBV4-2
CDR3 DNA: TGTGCCAGCAGCCAAGTATTCGGGGAAGAGACCCAGTACTTC
CDR3 protein: CASSQVFGEETQYF

clone size: many
J gene: TRBJ1-1
D gene: TRBD1
V gene: TRBV7-9
CDR3 DNA: TGTGCCAGCAGCCACCGGGACAGGGGCACTGAAGCTTTCTTT
CDR3 protein: CASSHRDRGTEAFF

clone size: once
J gene: TRBJ1-3
D gene: .
V gene: TRBV18
CDR3 DNA: TGTGCCAGCTCACCGCGGACATTCTCTGGAAACACCATATATTTT
CDR3 protein: CASSPRTFSGNTIYF

clone size: few
J gene: TRBJ2-6
D gene: .
V gene: TRBV5-1
CDR3 DNA: TGCGCCAGCAGCTCAGGGACTGGGGCCAACGTCCTGACTTTC
CDR3 protein: CASSSGTGANVLTF

clone size: few
J gene: TRBJ1-1
D gene: TRBD1
V gene: TRBV10-3
CDR3 DNA: TGTGCCACCGAGGGACAGGGGGGCCCTGAAGCTTTCTTT
CDR3 protein: CATEGQGGPEAFF

clone size: once
J gene: TRBJ2-1
D gene: .
V gene: TRBV7-9
CDR3 DNA: TGTGCCAGCAGCTTAGCCAGGCTATCCTACAATGAGCAGTTCTTC
CDR3 protein: CASSLARLSYNEQFF

clone size: few
J gene: TRBJ2-7
D gene: .
V gene: TRBV21-1
CDR3 DNA: TGTGCCAGCAGCAAGAGACAGGGGGCGCCGGGGGAGCAGTACTTC
CDR3 protein: CASSKRQGAPGEQYF

clone size: few
J gene: TRBJ1-5
D gene: .
V gene: TRBV28
CDR3 DNA: TGTGCCAGCAGGGGAGGGTCAGTCAATCAGCCCCAGCATTTT
CDR3 protein: CASRGGSVNQPQHF

clone size: few
J gene: TRBJ2-7
D gene: .
V gene: TRBV5-1
CDR3 DNA: TGCGCCAGCAGCTTGGAAGGGGGACGGCTCTACGAGCAGTACTTC
CDR3 protein: CASSLEGGRLYEQYF

clone size: few
J gene: TRBJ1-2
D gene: .
V gene: TRBV5-1
CDR3 DNA: TGCGCCAGCAGCTTGACAGATACTAGTGGCTACACCTTC
CDR3 protein: CASSLTDTSGYTF

clone size: many
J gene: TRBJ2-5
D gene: .
V gene: TRBV7-2
CDR3 DNA: TGTGCCAGCAGCTTAGTGGGGCTTCAAGAGACCCAGTACTTC
CDR3 protein: CASSLVGLQETQYF

clone size: .
J gene: TRBJ2-5
D gene: TRBD1
V gene: TRBV15
CDR3 DNA: TGTGCCACCAGCAGACTACCGGGACAGAAAGGAGAGACCCAGTACTTC
CDR3 protein: CATSRLPGQKGETQYF

clone size: .
J gene: TRBJ2-3
D gene: TRBD1
V gene: TRBV20-1
CDR3 DNA: TGCAGTGCTATACCGGGACAGAGAACAGATACGCAGTATTTT
CDR3 protein: CSAIPGQRTDTQYF

clone size: few
J gene: TRBJ2-1
D gene: TRBD2
V gene: TRBV6-5
CDR3 DNA: TGTGCCAGCAGTTTAAGGACTAGCGGGTACTCCTCCTACAATGAGCAGTTCTTC
CDR3 protein: CASSLRTSGYSSYNEQFF

clone size: many
J gene: TRBJ2-3
D gene: TRBD2
V gene: TRBV20-1
CDR3 DNA: TGCAGCGCTACGCCCCCTAGCGGGAGGGGCACAGATACGCAGTATTTT
CDR3 protein: CSATPPSGRGTDTQYF